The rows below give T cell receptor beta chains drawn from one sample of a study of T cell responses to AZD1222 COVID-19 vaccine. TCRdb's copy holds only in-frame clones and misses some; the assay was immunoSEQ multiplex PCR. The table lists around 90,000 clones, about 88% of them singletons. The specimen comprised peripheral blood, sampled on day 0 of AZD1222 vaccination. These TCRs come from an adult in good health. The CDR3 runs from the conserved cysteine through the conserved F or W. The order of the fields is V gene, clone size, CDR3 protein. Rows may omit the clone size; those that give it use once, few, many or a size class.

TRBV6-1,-,CASSDGRNQPQHF
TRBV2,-,CASSEIRGGNEKLFF
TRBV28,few,CASSLDYEQYF
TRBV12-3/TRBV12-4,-,CASSSGFYGYTF
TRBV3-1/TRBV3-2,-,CASSQGEGKLFF
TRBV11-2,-,CASSFGGINGYTF
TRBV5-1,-,CASRRAGDNSPLHF
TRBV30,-,CAWSRRGRQYF
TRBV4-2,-,CASSLGLNTEAFF
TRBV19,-,CASSTQSSNQPQHF
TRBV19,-,CASLTGSGNTEAFF
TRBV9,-,CASSVGTGRKEVNTGELFF
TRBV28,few,CASSLTGRGNQPQHF
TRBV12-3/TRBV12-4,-,CASSFSASYRFF
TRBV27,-,CASSPSSGYYNEQFF
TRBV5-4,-,CASSKGGGFQNEKLFF
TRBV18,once,CASSVRFANTGELFF
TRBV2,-,CASSATGVRETQYF
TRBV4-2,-,CASSQGATATSGGAYNEQFF
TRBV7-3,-,CASSPTRGVETQYF
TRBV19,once,CASSQGAQTNEKLFF
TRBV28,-,CASSSNRLAGTDTQYF
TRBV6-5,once,CASSSLDFSGGGEQFF
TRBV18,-,CASSPQLTGETNEKLFF
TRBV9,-,CASSVEGGVWETQYF
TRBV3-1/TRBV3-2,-,CASSQGGNEQFF
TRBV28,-,CASRGQGGNTIYF
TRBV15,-,CATSSITGQMSSYNSPLHF
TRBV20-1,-,CSASTPRRGMYGYTF
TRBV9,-,CASSVVPGHGNTEAFF
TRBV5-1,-,CASSLGGGSPYEQYF
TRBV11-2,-,CASSLNRDYGYTF
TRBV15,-,CATSRGPLRADTQYF
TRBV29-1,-,CSVDRGFYGYTF
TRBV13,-,CASSLDLQRGNSPLHF
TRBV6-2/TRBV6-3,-,CASSSGGAGSYEQYF
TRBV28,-,CASSKPGQGWTEAFF
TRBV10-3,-,CAIRQGELGQETQYF
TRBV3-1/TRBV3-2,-,CASSQTGIGSPLHF
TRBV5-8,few,CASSFPGGPHRNTEAFF
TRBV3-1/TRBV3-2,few,CASSQQGLAYEQYF
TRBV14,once,CASSQADRKGSFSGANVLTF
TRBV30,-,CAWSKGQGGGNTIYF
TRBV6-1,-,CASSTPRIGYTF
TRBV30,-,CAWSLRHTGELFF
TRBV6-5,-,CASTRERDSYGYTF
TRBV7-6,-,CASSLGTGQGPSPLHF
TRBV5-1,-,CASSLRASPGELFF
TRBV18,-,CASSPRRDRVDEQFF
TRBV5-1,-,CASKGSADGSGQYF
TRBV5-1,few,CASSSGGGPYEQYF
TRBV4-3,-,CASSQDLGVNYGYTF
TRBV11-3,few,CASSSYSYTEAFF
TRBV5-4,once,CASRSSGGASHEQFF
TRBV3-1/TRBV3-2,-,CASRGVRDTGQLNTGELFF
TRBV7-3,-,CASSPRRDNTGELFF
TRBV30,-,CAWTPTGGYYGYTF
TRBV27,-,CASSLLAGGDIQYF
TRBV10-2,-,CASWNLGSSTDTQYF